A few counts support the clone carrying this T cell receptor beta chain. These data are taken from a study of T cells in Graves' hyperthyroidism and ophthalmopathy. Amplification of TCR beta CDR3 regions used RNA as the template. The TCR CDR3 first-round RT-PCR relied on the HTBI primer set. TCRdb ran MiXCR on the multiplex PCR reads and lists one entry per CDR3 protein. The table has 250,000 or so distinct CDR3 sequences, about 14% seen once; the top ten hold less than 15%. The CDR3 consists of 14 residues. V lost 6 bases and J 1 base, leaving 10 bases between the germline ends. Germline CDR1 MNHEY, CDR2 SVGEGT. Uncontrolled infection, other autoimmune disease, pregnancy or lactation excluded patients. Preceding any ophthalmopathy symptoms, the blood sample dates from first hyperthyroidism diagnosis. Each 10 ml fresh peripheral blood draw supplied the PBMCs.

The V and J genes are TRBV6-2 or TRBV6-3 and TRBJ1-3; possibly TRBD1 for D (5 bases). The sample was blood. This sequence was found in a woman between 35 and 50 years old with Graves' hyperthyroidism that later progressed to Graves' ophthalmopathy. CDR3 in amino acids: CASRVRTSGNTIYF. DNA for the CDR3: TGTGCCAGCAGAGTCCGGACATCTGGAAACACCATATATTTT.